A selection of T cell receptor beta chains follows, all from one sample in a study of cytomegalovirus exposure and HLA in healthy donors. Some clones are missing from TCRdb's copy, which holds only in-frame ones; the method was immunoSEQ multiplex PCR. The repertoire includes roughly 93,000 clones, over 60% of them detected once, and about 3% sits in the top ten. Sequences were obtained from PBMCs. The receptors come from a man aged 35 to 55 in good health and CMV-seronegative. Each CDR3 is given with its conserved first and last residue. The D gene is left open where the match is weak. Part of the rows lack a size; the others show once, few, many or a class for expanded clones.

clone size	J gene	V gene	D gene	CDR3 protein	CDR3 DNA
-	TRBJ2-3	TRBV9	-	CASSGRRDTDTQYF	TGTGCCAGCAGCGGAAGGAGAGACACAGATACGCAGTATTTT
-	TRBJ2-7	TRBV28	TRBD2	CASSLWLSGSSYEQYF	TGTGCCAGCAGTTTATGGCTTAGCGGGAGCTCCTACGAGCAGTACTTC
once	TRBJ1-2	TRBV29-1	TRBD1	CSVVAASDRGNYGYTF	TGCAGCGTCGTTGCCGCGTCCGACAGGGGCAACTATGGCTACACCTTC
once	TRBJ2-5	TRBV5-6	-	CASSSLRGGGETQYF	TGTGCCAGCAGCTCCCTTAGAGGGGGGGGAGAGACCCAGTACTTC
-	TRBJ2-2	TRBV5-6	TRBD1	CASTPIGQGNTGELFF	TGTGCCAGCACCCCAATTGGACAGGGGAACACCGGGGAGCTGTTTTTT
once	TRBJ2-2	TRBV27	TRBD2	CASRPGLAGTGELFF	TGTGCCAGCAGACCGGGACTAGCGGGTACCGGGGAGCTGTTTTTT
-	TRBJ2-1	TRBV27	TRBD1	CASSLKPPRDREDNEQFF	TGTGCCAGCAGTCTAAAACCACCTCGGGACAGGGAGGACAATGAGCAGTTCTTC
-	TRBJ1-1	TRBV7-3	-	CASSPGASNTEAFF	TGTGCCAGCAGTCCAGGGGCATCGAACACTGAAGCTTTCTTT
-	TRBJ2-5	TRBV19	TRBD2	CARGGGTLTQQYF	TGTGCCAGGGGCGGGGGAACACTAACCCAGCAGTACTTC
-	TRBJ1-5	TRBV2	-	CASRYSSDQHF	TGTGCCAGCAGGTACAGTTCGGACCAGCATTTT
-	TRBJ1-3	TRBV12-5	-	CASGLTEDSLRGNTIYF	TGTGCTAGTGGTTTGACCGAGGACAGCCTCCGGGGAAACACCATATATTTT
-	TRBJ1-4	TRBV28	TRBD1	CASLTGGREKLFF	TGTGCCAGCCTGACAGGGGGTCGAGAAAAACTGTTTTTT
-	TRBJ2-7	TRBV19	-	CASSREGSYEQYF	TGTGCCAGTAGTCGGGAAGGATCCTACGAGCAGTACTTC
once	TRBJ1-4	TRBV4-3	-	CASSQGNRAANEKLFF	TGCGCCAGCAGCCAGGGAAACAGGGCAGCTAATGAAAAACTGTTTTTT
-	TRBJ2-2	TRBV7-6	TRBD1	CASSPWTGDTGELFF	TGTGCCAGCAGCCCCTGGACAGGGGATACCGGGGAGCTGTTTTTT
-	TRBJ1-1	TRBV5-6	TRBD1	CASSPATGEISEAFF	TGTGCCAGCAGCCCCGCGACAGGGGAGATTTCTGAAGCTTTCTTT
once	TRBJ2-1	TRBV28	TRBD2	CASSPPSSGGWNEQFF	TGTGCCAGCAGTCCCCCCTCTAGCGGGGGGTGGAATGAGCAGTTCTTC
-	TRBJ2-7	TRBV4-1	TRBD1	CASSQTGTDSYEQYF	TGCGCCAGCAGCCAGACCGGGACAGACTCCTACGAGCAGTACTTC
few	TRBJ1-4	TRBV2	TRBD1	CASSEAGTGPPTNEKLFF	TGTGCCAGCAGTGAAGCTGGGACAGGACCACCAACTAATGAAAAACTGTTTTTT
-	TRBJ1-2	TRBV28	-	CASSHSDGYTF	TGTGCCAGCAGTCACTCTGATGGCTACACCTTC
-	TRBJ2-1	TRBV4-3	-	CASSQAGSVYNGQFF	TGCGCCAGCAGCCAAGCGGGGTCCGTCTACAATGGGCAGTTCTTC
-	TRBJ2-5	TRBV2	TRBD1	CASSRQGLQETQYF	TGTGCCAGCAGTCGACAGGGGCTACAAGAGACCCAGTACTTC
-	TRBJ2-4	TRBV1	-	CTSSPQGMGLAGQTAKNIQYF	TGCACCAGCAGTCCCCAGGGGATGGGACTAGCGGGCCAAACGGCCAAAAACATTCAGTACTTC
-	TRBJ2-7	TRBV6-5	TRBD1	CASSQQGAREQYF	TGTGCCAGCAGCCAACAGGGGGCCCGGGAGCAGTACTTC
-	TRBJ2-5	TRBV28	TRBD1	CASRLTGGSGKTQYF	TGTGCCAGCAGATTAACAGGGGGCTCTGGAAAGACCCAGTACTTC
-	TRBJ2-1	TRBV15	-	CATSTVQGEQFF	TGTGCCACCAGCACCGTCCAGGGTGAGCAGTTCTTC
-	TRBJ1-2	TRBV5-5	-	CASSFRQVVRGGYTF	TGTGCCAGCAGCTTTCGACAGGTGGTGAGGGGAGGCTACACCTTC
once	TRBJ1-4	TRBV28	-	CASSRAGRTNEKLFF	TGTGCCAGCAGCCGGGCGGGGCGAACTAATGAAAAACTGTTTTTT
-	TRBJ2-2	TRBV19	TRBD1	CASSIGTGNTGELFF	TGTGCCAGTAGTATCGGGACAGGTAACACCGGGGAGCTGTTTTTT
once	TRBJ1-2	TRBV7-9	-	CASSSQTGYGYTF	TGTGCCAGCAGCTCCCAGACTGGCTATGGCTACACCTTC
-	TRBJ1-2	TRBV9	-	CASSVKGGANYGYTF	TGTGCCAGCAGCGTGAAGGGGGGGGCAAACTATGGCTACACCTTC
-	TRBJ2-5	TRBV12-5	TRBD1	CASGLDRGQETQYF	TGTGCTAGTGGCCTGGACAGGGGCCAAGAGACCCAGTACTTC
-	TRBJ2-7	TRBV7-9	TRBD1	CASSDPAAGTVYEQYF	TGTGCCAGCAGCGATCCCGCCGCCGGGACAGTCTACGAGCAGTACTTC
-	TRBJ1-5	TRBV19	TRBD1	CASIGTGDPIFSNQPQHF	TGTGCCAGTATTGGGACAGGGGACCCGATATTTAGCAATCAGCCCCAGCATTTT
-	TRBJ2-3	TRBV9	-	CASSVTGRDDTQYF	TGTGCCAGCAGCGTAACCGGGAGAGATGATACGCAGTATTTT
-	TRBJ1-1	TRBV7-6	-	CASSLSADEAISVEAFF	TGTGCCAGCAGCTTAAGTGCAGATGAGGCAATTTCGGTTGAAGCTTTCTTT
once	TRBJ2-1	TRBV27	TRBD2	CASTIGGEGLSEQFF	TGTGCCAGCACCATCGGGGGGGAGGGGCTTAGTGAGCAGTTCTTC
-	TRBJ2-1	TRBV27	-	CASSRVGASYNEQFF	TGTGCCAGCAGTCGGGTAGGGGCCTCCTACAATGAGCAGTTCTTC
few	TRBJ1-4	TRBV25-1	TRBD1	CASSFPGQGAREKLFF	TGTGCCAGCAGTTTCCCGGGACAGGGGGCAAGGGAAAAACTGTTTTTT
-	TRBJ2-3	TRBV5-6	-	CASSFGGRGQDTQYF	TGTGCCAGCAGCTTTGGAGGGAGAGGACAAGATACGCAGTATTTT
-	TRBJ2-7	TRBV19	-	CASSMSVSYEQYF	TGTGCCAGTAGTATGAGTGTCTCCTACGAGCAGTACTTC
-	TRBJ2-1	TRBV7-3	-	CASSLNYHSSYNEQFF	TGTGCCAGCAGCTTAAATTACCACAGCTCCTACAATGAGCAGTTCTTC
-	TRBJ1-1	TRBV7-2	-	CASSLRETEAFF	TGTGCCAGCAGCCTAAGGGAGACTGAAGCTTTCTTT
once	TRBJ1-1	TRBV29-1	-	CSVVNPESGTEAFF	TGCAGCGTTGTCAACCCCGAGTCGGGGACTGAAGCTTTCTTT
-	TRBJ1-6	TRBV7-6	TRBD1	CASSLQGNSPLHF	TGTGCCAGCAGTCTACAGGGGAATTCACCCCTCCACTTT
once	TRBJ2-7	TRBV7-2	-	CASSWTLQQYF	TGTGCCAGCAGCTGGACTTTACAGCAGTACTTC
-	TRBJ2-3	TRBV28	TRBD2	CASRTTSGQGDTQYF	TGTGCCAGCAGAACGACTAGCGGGCAGGGGGATACGCAGTATTTT
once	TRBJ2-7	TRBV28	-	CASSFLFYEQYF	TGTGCCAGCAGTTTCCTATTCTACGAGCAGTACTTC
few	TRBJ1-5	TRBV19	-	CASTKKQGTNQPQHF	TGTGCCAGTACCAAAAAACAGGGTACCAATCAGCCCCAGCATTTT
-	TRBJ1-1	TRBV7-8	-	CASSLKGVAITEAFF	TGTGCCAGCAGCTTAAAGGGGGTGGCGATAACTGAAGCTTTCTTT
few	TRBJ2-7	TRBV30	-	CAWRVGIAEQYF	TGTGCCTGGAGGGTGGGCATCGCCGAGCAGTACTTC
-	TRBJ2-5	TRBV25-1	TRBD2	CASSIRKSGGVKETQYF	TGTGCCAGCAGTATTCGAAAGAGCGGGGGGGTAAAAGAGACCCAGTACTTC
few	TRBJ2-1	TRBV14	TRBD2	CASSQRLAGGPRTYNEQFF	TGTGCCAGCAGCCAACGGCTAGCGGGGGGGCCCCGAACCTACAATGAGCAGTTCTTC
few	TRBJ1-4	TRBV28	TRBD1	CASLGTDNEKLFF	TGTGCCAGCCTCGGGACAGATAATGAAAAACTGTTTTTT
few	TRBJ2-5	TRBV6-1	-	CASSEVVRETQYF	TGTGCCAGCAGTGAAGTGGTACGGGAGACCCAGTACTTC
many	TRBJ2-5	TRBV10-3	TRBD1	CAVKPQGRLNSEETQYF	TGTGCCGTCAAACCACAGGGGCGACTCAACTCCGAAGAGACCCAGTACTTC
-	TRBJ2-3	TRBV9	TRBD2	CASSEGLAGTDTQYF	TGTGCCAGCAGCGAAGGACTAGCGGGCACAGATACGCAGTATTTT
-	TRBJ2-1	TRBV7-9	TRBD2	CASSPQAASGGAYNEQFF	TGTGCCAGCAGCCCCCAGGCCGCTAGCGGGGGGGCTTACAATGAGCAGTTCTTC